One sample yielded the 31 T cell receptor beta chains listed below, sequenced in a study of tumor-infiltrating lymphocytes in primary liver carcinoma. Total RNA (around 510 ng) served as template for TCR beta cDNA synthesis primed by a constant-region primer. Nested multiplex PCR, run for three rounds with slightly modified ARM-PCR, yielded TCR beta libraries. The opening two PCR rounds, around 9 cycles each, paired TRBV1-TRBV30 forward primers with a C-beta reverse primer. TCRdb recomputed calls from the multiplex PCR reads with MiXCR, one row per CDR3 protein. The sample contains about 320,000 distinct CDR3 sequences, more than 55% of which appear only once. It was unsorted whole blood that yielded blood RNA, and germline DNA was also extracted. What was sequenced was peripheral blood. These receptors were taken from a middle-aged man with primary liver carcinoma and hepatitis B virus infection.

In its sample, this clonotype was seen many times. This rearrangement joins TRBV12-3 or TRBV12-4 to TRBJ2-7; 7 bases map to TRBD2. After removal of 3 bases from V and 3 bases from J, the junction contained 8 bases not matched to a gene. The CDR3 loop spans 15 amino acids. CDR3 in DNA: TGTGCCAGCAGTTTGGGGGGGACCGGTATCTACGAGCAGTACTTC. Translating gives CASSLGGTGIYEQYF.

In regard to this clonotype: A much larger clonotype is one base distant, so this may be a read error. This chain links TRBV12-3 or TRBV12-4 with TRBJ1-6, with TRBD1 matching 9 bases. The CDR3 is 15 residues long. The CDR3 DNA is TGTGCCAGCAGTTTCAGGACAGGGGTAAATTCACCCCTCCAGTTT. This sequence encodes CASSFRTGVNSPLQF.

Regarding this clonotype: A much larger clone lies one base from this, so it may be a read error. CDR3 DNA sequence: TGTGCCAGCAGCTTGACCGGGACAGGGTTTTGCAATCAGCCCCAGCATTTT. Protein sequence: CASSLTGTGFCNQPQHF. The rearrangement uses TRBV5-5 and TRBJ1-5; 9 nucleotides match TRBD1. The CDR3 loop spans 17 amino acids. After removal of 1 base from V and 2 bases from J, the junction contained 7 bases not matched to a gene. The V gene's germline CDR1 is SGHKS and CDR2 YYEKEE (reference sequence).

This clonotype was seen repeatedly, ten times or more. This chain joins TRBV5-5 and TRBJ2-7; unclear D gene. The CDR3 length is 14 residues. Trimming pared 0 bases from V and 6 bases from J, leaving 13 bases between. CDR1 and CDR2 from the germline V gene are SGHKS and YYEKEE (reference sequence). As DNA, the CDR3 is TGTGCCAGCAGCTTGGCCTCGGTCGTGGGCGAGCAGTACTTC. Translation gives CASSLASVVGEQYF.

This chain uses TRBV12-3 or TRBV12-4 with TRBJ1-2; a weak D match, TRBD1 (5 bases). V dropped 10 bases and J dropped 3 bases, with 15 bases sitting between them. This CDR3 is 13 amino acids long. CDR3 protein: CANCLTEYYGYTF. CDR3 coding DNA: TGTGCCAACTGTCTGACAGAGTACTATGGCTACACCTTC.

About this clonotype itself: The germline gene is not matched at one end of the junction; a read error may be the cause. This chain joins TRBV4-2 and TRBJ2-1, with a possible D match to TRBD2 (7 bases). The CDR3 loop spans 17 amino acids. Germline values: CDR1 LGHNA, CDR2 YNFKEQ. DNA of the CDR3: TGTGCCAACAGCCAAGGTTACAGGGACTACCGAGCCGATGAGCAGTTCTTC. This translates into CANSQGYRDYRADEQFF.

For this clonotype: A junction boundary mismatches the germline segment, possibly from a read error. The chain's CDR3 is CVSSLAGQNEKLFF. DNA of the CDR3: TGTGTCAGCAGCTTAGCTGGCCAGAATGAAAAACTGTTTTTT. The rearrangement joins TRBV7-9 to TRBJ1-4; D is ambiguous. The V gene's germline CDR1 is SEHNR and CDR2 FQNEAQ (reference sequence). The CDR3 loop spans 14 amino acids.

The chain combines TRBV6-1 with TRBJ2-7; 10 bases line up with TRBD2. Looked up from germline, CDR1 is MNHNS and CDR2 is SASEGT. CDR3 length: 15 amino acids. J gave up 0 bases and V 7 bases, and 6 bases lay outside the gene matches. In DNA, the CDR3 is TGTGCCAGCACCTCTAGCGGGAGTCCCTCCTACGAGCAGTACTTC. Protein sequence: CASTSSGSPSYEQYF.

As for this clonotype: The junction departs from the called germline gene at one end, perhaps through a read error. The chain is built from TRBV11-1 and TRBJ2-1; no definite D call. CDR3 size: 15 residues. The germline V gene has CDR1 SGHAT and CDR2 FQDESV (reference sequence). The CDR3: CASSDSSSPYNEQFF. The DNA of the CDR3 is TGTGCAAGCAGCGACTCTAGTTCACCCTACAATGAGCAGTTCTTC.

About this clonotype: This is likely a read error, given that the CDR3 carries no conserved phenylalanine or tryptophan at its end. The chain links TRBV5-1 to TRBJ2-5; D not resolved. CDR3 size: 13 residues. The germline V gene has CDR1 SGHRS and CDR2 YFSETQ. Trimming cost V 2 bases and J 4 bases, with 9 bases left between them. The CDR3 DNA reads as TGCGCCAGCAGCTTCAATCGGGCAGAGACCCAGTACCTC. It specifies CASSFNRAETQYL.

This clonotype came up many times. The rearrangement joins TRBV6-5 to TRBJ1-1; D unresolved. With 0 bases removed from V and 2 bases from J, the gap between germline ends came to 7 bases. This CDR3 region has 14 residues. Germline V gene data show CDR1 as MNHEY and CDR2 as SVGAGI. CDR3 region: CASSYSEGNTEAFF. The CDR3 bases are TGTGCCAGCAGTTACTCGGAGGGTAACACTGAAGCTTTCTTT.

With respect to this clonotype: A much larger clone lies a single base off, so this may be a read error. The chain couples TRBV4-3 to TRBJ2-1, with a possible D match to TRBD1 (5 bases). The germline V and J ends were trimmed by 8 bases and 5 bases, with 13 bases remaining between them. Looked up from germline, CDR1 is LGHNA and CDR2 is YSLEER. CDR3 length: 13 residues. The CDR3 DNA sequence: TGCGCCAGCTCCAGACAGCTCCACAATGAGCAGTTCTTC. This encodes CASSRQLHNEQFF.

This clonotype was seen more than once but under ten times. The chain recombines TRBV5-4 with TRBJ2-3; D is ambiguous. V was pared by 2 bases and J by 3 bases, with 10 bases between. Germline lookup yields CDR1 SGHNT and CDR2 YYREEE (reference sequence). This CDR3 is 14 amino acids long. The CDR3 here is CASSLGPTTDTQYF. The CDR3 DNA is TGTGCCAGCAGCTTAGGCCCAACGACAGATACGCAGTATTTT.

As to this clonotype: An end of the junction does not agree with germline; a read error may underlie this. This chain connects TRBV5-4 to TRBJ2-2; TRBD2 matches at 11 bases. Germline-derived CDR1 and CDR2 are SGHNT and YYREEE (reference sequence). CDR3 length equals 16 residues. The CDR3 here is CASSLTSGSQTGELSF. The DNA of the CDR3 is TGTGCCAGCAGCTTGACTAGCGGGAGTCAGACCGGGGAGCTGTCTTTT.

The rearrangement links TRBV5-4 to TRBJ2-3; TRBD1 is a possible D gene (6 bases). There are 14 residues in the CDR3. Trimming took off 2 bases at V and 2 bases at J, with 9 bases between the two ends. Germline V gene data show CDR1 as SGHNT and CDR2 as YYREEE (reference sequence). The CDR3 is CASSLGQNTDTQYF. The CDR3 DNA reads TGTGCCAGCAGCTTAGGACAGAACACAGATACGCAGTATTTT.

This clonotype was observed at least ten times. This chain links TRBV12-3 or TRBV12-4 with TRBJ1-1, with 10 bases fitting TRBD1. The CDR3 spans 14 residues. V was pared by 2 bases and J by 4 bases, with 1 base of the junction left unmatched. The CDR3 reads CASSLRTGGTEAFF. The CDR3 nucleotides read TGTGCCAGCAGTTTAAGGACAGGGGGCACTGAAGCTTTCTTT.

The chain combines TRBV6-2 or TRBV6-3 with TRBJ2-5, with 7 bases identical to TRBD2. The CDR3 covers 17 residues. The germline CDR1 and CDR2 sequences are MNHEY and SVGEGT. Unmatched junction bases numbered 16, after V lost 4 bases and J lost 5 bases. The CDR3: CASSWGWLAGASETQYF. The CDR3 bases are TGTGCCAGCAGTTGGGGTTGGTTGGCGGGAGCTTCGGAGACCCAGTACTTC.

On this clonotype itself: A much larger clone differs by one base, so this may be a read error. A read error is likely, as this CDR3 ends without the conserved phenylalanine or tryptophan. V usage is TRBV12-3 or TRBV12-4 and J usage is TRBJ2-7, with a possible D match to TRBD2 (5 bases). The CDR3 has 14 amino acids. Trimming cost V 7 bases and J 1 base, with 14 bases left between them. The CDR3 bases are TGTGCCAGCAAATCATCGCGAGGGTCCTACGAGCAGTACCTC. Amino acids: CASKSSRGSYEQYL.

On this clonotype: A much larger clone differs by one base, so this may be a read error. The CDR3 coding sequence is TGTGCCAGCAGATCCGGGACAGGACGAAACTATGGCTGCACCTTC. Its protein is CASRSGTGRNYGCTF. The chain joins TRBV28 to TRBJ1-2; 8 bases map to TRBD1. The CDR3 sequence is 15 residues long. CDR1 is MDHEN, CDR2 SYDVKM, per germline.

With regard to this clonotype: One junction end disagrees with the germline gene, perhaps due to a read error. The V and J genes are TRBV11-2 and TRBJ2-3; D is perhaps TRBD2 (5 bases). CDR1 and CDR2 (germline): SGHAT, FQNNGV. The CDR3 runs to 15 residues. The CDR3 sequence is CASSLARASSDAQYF. CDR3 DNA: TGTGCCAGCAGCTTAGCACGGGCTAGCTCAGATGCGCAGTATTTT. The variable domain in full, with the rest retrieved from reference TRBV11-2 and TRBJ2-3, is EAGVAQSPRYKIIEKRQSVAFWCNPISGHATLYWYQQILGQGPKLLIQFQNNGVVDDSQLPKDRFSAERLKGVDSTLKIQPAKLEDSAVYLCASSLARASSDAQYFGPGTRLTVL.

This clonotype was seen more than once but under ten times. V usage is TRBV29-1 and J usage is TRBJ2-7; D gene ambiguous. Germline V gene lookup returns CDR1 SQVTM and CDR2 ANQGSEA. V lost 1 base and J 1 base, leaving 8 bases between the germline ends. The CDR3 extends over 13 amino acids. The CDR3 loop reads CSVEGLRSYEQYF. The CDR3 DNA reads as TGCAGCGTTGAAGGGCTCAGATCCTACGAGCAGTACTTC.

Comment on this clonotype: The CDR3 end shows no conserved phenylalanine or tryptophan, and so a read error is likely. Because the CDR3's place on the DNA is in doubt, the DNA is left out and the CDR3 is given as listed by TCRdb. The chain is built from TRBV6-5 and TRBJ2-4; the table's D call, TRBD1, was not checked against the DNA. Germline V CDR1 and CDR2: MNHEY, SVGAGI. Counting both end residues, the CDR3 totals 15 amino acids. The CDR3 is CASSQDRASKNIRYV.

In regard to this clonotype: Given a much more abundant clone one base away, this may be a read error. The chain joins TRBV6-2 or TRBV6-3 to TRBJ2-1; 9 nucleotides line up with TRBD2. This CDR3 contains 13 residues. Per germline, CDR1 MNHEY and CDR2 SVGEGT. The ends lost 8 bases at V and 3 bases at J; junction bases unmatched: 2. CDR3 region: CASETSGYNEQFF. The CDR3 nucleotides read TGTGCCAGCGAGACTAGCGGCTACAATGAGCAGTTCTTC.

The chain recombines TRBV28 with TRBJ2-7, with TRBD2 as a possible D gene (6 bases). Per germline, CDR1 MDHEN and CDR2 SYDVKM. With 8 bases removed from V and 2 bases from J, the gap between germline ends came to 19 bases. This CDR3 contains 15 residues. As DNA, the CDR3 is TGTGCCAGCCATACTGCCAGCGGGCAAACCTACGAGCAGTACTTC. Translating it yields CASHTASGQTYEQYF.

There are a few counts of this clonotype. At one boundary the junction diverges from the germline segment, which might be a read error. The chain joins TRBV7-9 to TRBJ2-7; D tentatively reads TRBD1 or TRBD2 (5 bases each). Germline CDR1 and CDR2: SEHNR and FQNEAQ (reference sequence). The CDR3 has 15 amino acids. CDR3 DNA: TGTGCCTGCAGCTTACTCGGGGACGTAGGGGAAGAGCAGTACTTC. Translation: CACSLLGDVGEEQYF.

With regard to this clonotype: A clone one base away is much larger, so this may be a read error. The J gene is TRBJ2-1, the V gene TRBV12-3 or TRBV12-4; 12 positions agree with TRBD2. This CDR3 is built from 16 residues. The CDR3 here is CVSSLSTSGRKNEQFF. CDR3 DNA: TGTGTCAGCAGCCTCTCAACTAGCGGGAGGAAGAATGAGCAGTTCTTC.

Comment on this clonotype: A single base separates this from a much larger clone, so it may be a read error. The J gene is TRBJ2-3, the V gene TRBV6-2 or TRBV6-3; 9 bases align to TRBD2. This CDR3 is 15 amino acids long. In germline, CDR1 is MNHEY, CDR2 SVGEGT. The J segment lost 2 bases and the V segment lost 7 bases, leaving 7 bases of the junction unmatched. CDR3 sequence reads: CASTPSGMATDTQYF. In DNA form, the CDR3 reads TGTGCCAGCACTCCTAGCGGGATGGCCACAGATACGCAGTATTTT.

In the case of this clonotype: The junction departs from germline at one end; a sequencing error may be responsible. J is TRBJ2-1 and V is TRBV4-2; unclear D gene. Looked up from germline, CDR1 is LGHNA and CDR2 is YNFKEQ. The CDR3 has 16 amino acids. The chain's CDR3 is CASSQDYHSSYSEQFF. CDR3 DNA: TGTGCCAGCAGCCAAGACTATCACAGTTCCTACAGTGAGCAGTTCTTC.

Worth noting for this clonotype: Being one base from a much bigger clone, this may be a read error. This sequence joins TRBV4-2 and TRBJ1-2, with 9 bases lining up with TRBD1. The CDR3 is 15 residues long. V lost 1 base and J lost 7; bases outside the gene matches: 7. The V gene's germline CDR1 is LGHNA and CDR2 YNFKEQ. The CDR3 protein is CASSQAGQGRGGYTF. The DNA of the CDR3 is TGTGCCAGCAGCCAAGCCGGACAGGGGCGAGGTGGCTACACCTTC.

Turning to this clonotype: Germline is not matched at one junction end, which may reflect a read error. The rearrangement joins TRBV5-1 to TRBJ2-7, with D maybe TRBD2 (5 bases). The CDR3 has 14 residues. Germline CDR1 SGHRS, CDR2 YFSETQ. The CDR3 reads CVSSLAPSPYEQYF. The DNA of the CDR3 is TGTGTCAGCAGCTTGGCTCCTAGCCCCTACGAGCAGTACTTC.

The chain combines TRBV28 with TRBJ1-2, with 9 bases matching TRBD1. Trimming cost V 6 bases and J 4 bases; bases outside gene matches: 9. The germline gives CDR1 MDHEN, CDR2 SYDVKM. The CDR3 runs to 15 residues. The CDR3 region is CASRSGTGKTYGYTF. The CDR3 DNA is TGTGCCAGCAGATCCGGGACAGGGAAGACCTATGGCTACACCTTC.